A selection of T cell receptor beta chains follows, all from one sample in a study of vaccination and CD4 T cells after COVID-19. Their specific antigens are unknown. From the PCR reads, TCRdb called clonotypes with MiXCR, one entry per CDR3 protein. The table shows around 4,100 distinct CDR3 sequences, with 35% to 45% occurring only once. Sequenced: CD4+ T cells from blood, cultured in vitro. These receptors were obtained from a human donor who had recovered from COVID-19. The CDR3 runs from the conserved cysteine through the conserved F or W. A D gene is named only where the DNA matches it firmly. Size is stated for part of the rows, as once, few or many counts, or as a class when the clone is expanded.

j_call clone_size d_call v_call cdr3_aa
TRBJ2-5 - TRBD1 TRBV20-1 CSARGRRGLETQYF
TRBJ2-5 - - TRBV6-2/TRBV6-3 CASSYLTTQETQYF
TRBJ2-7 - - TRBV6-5 CASSYSLGSSYEQYF
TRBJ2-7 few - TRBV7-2 CASSRGVGRGSYEQYF
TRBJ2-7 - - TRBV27 CASSPRVERGTYEQYF
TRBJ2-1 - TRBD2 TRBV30 CAWTNPGLGLNEQFF
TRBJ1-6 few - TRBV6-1 CASSESGPNNSPLHF
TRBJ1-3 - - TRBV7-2 CASSLITSSSGNTIYF
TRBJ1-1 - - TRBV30 CAWNGYTGGTEAFF
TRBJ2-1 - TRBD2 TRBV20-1 CSARVPAGGLRNEQFF
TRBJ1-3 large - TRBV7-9 CASSQRGATGNTIYF
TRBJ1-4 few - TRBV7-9 CASSLQTGESEKLFF
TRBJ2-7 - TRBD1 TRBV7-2 CASSLVATGGSYEQYF
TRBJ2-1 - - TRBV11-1 CASSTSTLYNEQFF
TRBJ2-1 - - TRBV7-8 CASSLGRRAGLNEQFF
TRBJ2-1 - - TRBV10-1 CASRTSARGGHRPQFF
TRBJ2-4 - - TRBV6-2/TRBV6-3 CASSYPPSAVLAKNIQYF
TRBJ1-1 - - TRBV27 CASSLHRRDLRTEAFF
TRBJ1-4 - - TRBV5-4 CASSPGDGANEKLFF
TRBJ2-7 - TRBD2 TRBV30 CAWTLSASGSYEQYF
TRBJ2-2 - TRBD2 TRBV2 CASSERTSGELFF
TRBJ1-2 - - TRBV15 CATSRDRPGHYGYTF
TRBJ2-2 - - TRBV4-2 CASSQAGQTNTGELFF
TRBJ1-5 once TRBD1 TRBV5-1 CASRLDGQGNQPQHF
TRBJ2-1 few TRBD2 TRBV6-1 CASRTGGVKSSYNEQFF
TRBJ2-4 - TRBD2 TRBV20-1 CSARDSGRGGNIQYF
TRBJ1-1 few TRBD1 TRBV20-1 CSAREPTGGTEAFF
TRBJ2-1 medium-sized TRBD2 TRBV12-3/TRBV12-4 CASSLSGSVYNEQFF
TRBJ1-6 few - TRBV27 CASSLRSSYNSPLHF
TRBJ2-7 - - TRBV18 CASSQQEGSSYEQYF
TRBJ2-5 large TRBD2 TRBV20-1 CSALLAVEETQYF
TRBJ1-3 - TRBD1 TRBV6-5 CASSYYDRAGPGNTIYF
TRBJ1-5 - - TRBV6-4 CASSAPLGGELYSNQPQHF
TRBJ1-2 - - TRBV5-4 CASSAVWWGGYTF